These 7 T cell receptor beta chains came from one sample sequenced in a study of cytomegalovirus exposure and HLA in healthy donors. Vbeta (60) and Jbeta (13) primers were used in the PCR. Clones were sequenced by immunoSEQ multiplex PCR, and TCRdb holds only the in-frame ones, with some missing. The sample carries 130,000 or so clones, roughly three quarters recorded once. Input material: PBMCs. Every receptor here comes from a woman aged 18-29 years in good health and CMV-seronegative.

The rearrangement joins TRBV2 to TRBJ2-5; TRBD1 might be the D (5 bases). The length of the CDR3 is 14 residues. CDR1 and CDR2 from the germline V gene are SNHLY and FYNNEI. The ends were cut back, 5 bases at V and 5 bases at J, with 15 bases in the middle. DNA for the CDR3: TGTGCCAGCAGTATGGACACGGTGGACGAGACCCAGTACTTC. This sequence encodes CASSMDTVDETQYF.

CDR3 in amino acids: CALIYGGGGSSYEQYF. DNA of the CDR3: TGTGCCTTAATATATGGAGGCGGCGGGAGTAGCTACGAGCAGTACTTC. J is TRBJ2-7 and V is TRBV30; TRBD2 matches at 7 bases. Trimming removed 7 bases from V and 3 bases from J; junction bases left unmatched: 18. The CDR3 sequence is 16 residues long. CDR1 is GTSNPN and CDR2 is SVGIG in the germline V gene (reference sequence).

The chain recombines TRBV5-1 with TRBJ2-5; no definite D call. The CDR3 loop spans 14 amino acids. Germline V gene lookup returns CDR1 SGHRS and CDR2 YFSETQ. Between the trimmed V and J ends, which lost 4 bases and 3 bases, there was a span of 13 bases. The CDR3 is CASSPSPTEETQYF. The CDR3 DNA sequence: TGCGCCAGCAGCCCGTCCCCTACAGAAGAGACCCAGTACTTC.

J is TRBJ2-5 and V is TRBV4-1; the D gene is possibly TRBD2 (6 bases). Trimming stripped 1 base from V and 1 base from J, with 13 bases between. Germline V lookup: CDR1 MGHRA, CDR2 YSYEKL. The length of the CDR3 is 16 residues. The CDR3 reads CASSQGIGGVQETQYF. The CDR3 DNA reads TGCGCCAGCAGCCAAGGGATCGGCGGGGTCCAAGAGACCCAGTACTTC.

The chain uses TRBV5-4 and TRBJ2-6, with D perhaps matching TRBD1 (5 bases). Germline V CDR1 and CDR2: SGHNT, YYREEE (reference sequence). CDR3 length: 15 amino acids. The ends were cut back, 2 bases at V and 4 bases at J, with 10 bases in the middle. The CDR3 reads CASSFGATGANVLTF. CDR3 DNA sequence: TGTGCCAGCAGCTTTGGGGCAACCGGGGCCAACGTCCTGACTTTC.

The sample holds a few counts of this clone. This chain joins TRBV5-4 and TRBJ2-7; 13 bases line up with TRBD2. The V gene end was trimmed by 3 bases and the J gene end by 2 bases; junction bases not matched to a gene: 2. Germline CDR1 reads SGHNT; CDR2 reads YYREEE (reference sequence). The CDR3 spans 15 residues. The CDR3 DNA reads TGTGCCAGCAGCTGGGGACTAGCGGGACCCTACGAGCAGTACTTC. Translation gives CASSWGLAGPYEQYF.

This chain joins TRBV4-1 and TRBJ2-4; tentative D call: TRBD1 (6 bases). In germline, CDR1 is MGHRA, CDR2 YSYEKL. CDR3 length equals 18 residues. V lost 7 bases and J 0 bases, leaving 22 bases between the germline ends. The CDR3 DNA is TGCGCCAGCACCCCAACCGGGACATACGAGCTAGCCAAAAACATTCAGTACTTC. Encoded protein: CASTPTGTYELAKNIQYF.